This T cell receptor (beta chain) was identified during a study of T cells in Graves' hyperthyroidism and ophthalmopathy (dated by TCRdb to about 2019). Looking at the study overall: Peripheral blood was sampled at the time of initial diagnosis, prior to any treatment. To identify TCR V-J signatures that set the groups apart, the researchers used a discovery cohort of 100 patients, made up of fewer than 50 with Graves' ophthalmopathy and approximately 57 with stable Graves' hyperthyroidism. Prospective prediction of ophthalmopathy was tested in an independent validation cohort of approximately 18 hyperthyroidism patients and 17 patients who later progressed to ophthalmopathy. The 100 or so discovery patients were divided at random into training and test sets in a 7:3 ratio. Thyroid tissue and blood T-cell repertoires from six Graves' hyperthyroidism patients were also compared in the study. After sampling, hyperthyroidism patients received methimazole starting at 30 mg daily, and ophthalmopathy patients received high-dose intravenous methylprednisolone. The paper reports TCR Vbeta CDR3 sequencing of approximately 140 peripheral blood samples: 40 or so ophthalmopathy, fewer than 85 hyperthyroidism and 17 progressor patients.

This clonotype was recorded many times. Its specific antigen is unknown. The input lacks base qualities; no much larger clone sits a single base away. Per the germline V gene, SGHRS is the CDR1 and YFSETQ is the CDR2. Counted from cysteine to phenylalanine, this CDR3 has 13 amino acids. Of all the DNA, just the CDR3 is kept, 39 bases in frame from base 1. The V and J ends are trimmed by 1 base and 4 bases, leaving 8 bases between them. Results the study describes overall, beyond this receptor: In validation, the model predicted progression to ophthalmopathy a median of around 6.5 months before onset, with 65% to 71% sensitivity and 72.22% specificity. A 13 V-J signature model separated ophthalmopathy from stable hyperthyroidism, with around 90% sensitivity and about 81% specificity in cross-validation and 80%/75% in testing. Blood samples also contained most of the expanded thyroid clonotypes (frequency above 0.001), which suggests that blood repertoires may reflect thyroid immune responses. No statistical method was used to set the sample size in advance, and investigators knew the group allocation.

The TCR beta CDR3 regions were amplified from the RNA transcripts. A first-round RT-PCR of the TCR CDR3 used the HTBI primer set with the Qiagen OneStep RT-PCR kit. The libraries were constructed in a second round of multiplex PCR and then size-selected and purified. The libraries were sequenced on an Illumina HiSeq2000 using paired-end 100 bp reads. The study's own analysis went as follows. SOAPnuke was used to process the raw data, removing reads that contained adapters or uncalled bases, had a mean Phred below 15, or lacked an exact match to the constant primer or identifier. High-quality paired reads were merged with COPE v1.2.5, and unique nucleotide sequences were defined as clonotypes. MiTCR v1.1 was used to align the clonotypes against IMGT TRBV, TRBD and TRBJ reference segments. The analysis was restricted to V-J combinations with a frequency above 0.0001, which together covered around 99% of the repertoires. The TCS score was defined as the ratio of F50 (clonal expansion) to E x V (chaos), calculated using BLOSUM62-based TCRdist between CDR3 peptides within each V-J. Welch's t-statistics and random forest reduced roughly 540 V-J features to under 15, which were used in a naive Bayes classifier (R e1071). Using fastp at Q25 and MiXCR, TCRdb reprocessed the public reads and kept productive beta chains. Under each unique CDR3 protein, matching rows form one entry showing the most common genes and DNA. These V and J calls derive from TCRdb rather than the authors' analysis. Across this sample there are about 270,000 distinct CDR3 sequences, with about 20% seen only once. Over 55% of the sample comes from the top ten.

In the ophthalmopathy patients, disease was moderately to severely active, with a Clinical Activity Score of 3 or more, a NOSPECS grade of 4 or more, and a duration of less than 3 months. The study excluded patients with uncontrolled infections, other autoimmune diseases, pregnancy or lactation. Clinical symptoms, serum thyroxine and TRAb, thyroid ultrasound, and orbital computed tomography formed the basis for the diagnoses. PBMCs were separated from under 12 ml of fresh peripheral blood using Ficoll-Paque density gradient centrifugation. Total RNA was extracted using Trizol reagent, and RNA quality was assessed on an Agilent 2100 Bioanalyzer.

The V and J genes are TRBV5-1 and TRBJ1-1, with no confident D gene call. What was sequenced was blood. The clonotype originates from a man aged 25-45 years with Graves' ophthalmopathy. The CDR3 reads CASSLNDGTEAFF. In nucleotides, the sequence is TGCGCCAGCAGCTTGAATGACGGCACTGAAGCTTTCTTT.